One sample yielded the 7 T cell receptor beta chains listed below, sequenced in a study of blood T cell repertoires in COVID-19. TCRdb's copy holds only in-frame clones and misses some; the assay was immunoSEQ multiplex PCR. The sample holds over 35,000 clones, 80% to 90% seen once. Source material: peripheral blood. The receptors derive from a man between 35 and 55 years old with COVID-19, enrolled during active disease.

V is TRBV19 and J is TRBJ1-2, with 7 bases aligning to TRBD1. CDR1 and CDR2 from the germline V gene are LNHDA and SQIVND (reference sequence). This CDR3 region has 15 residues. V lost 5 bases to trimming and J lost 5 bases; unmatched junction nucleotides: 11. For the CDR3, the DNA is TGTGCCAGTAGTGTTAAGGCGACAGGGAATTATGGCTACACCTTC. Its translation is CASSVKATGNYGYTF. Full variable domain (rest looked up from reference TRBV19 and TRBJ1-2): DGGITQSPKYLFRKEGQNVTLSCEQNLNHDAMYWYRQDPGQGLRLIYYSQIVNDFQKGDIAEGYSVSREKKESFPLTVTSAQKNPTAFYLCASSVKATGNYGYTFGSGTRLTVV.

The chain employs TRBV6-5 and TRBJ1-5; D gene ambiguous. This CDR3 comprises 15 residues. Trimming removed 6 bases at V and 5 bases at J, with 17 bases between. Germline-derived CDR1 and CDR2 are MNHEY and SVGAGI. This chain's CDR3 is CASSGVGRLHQPQHF. The CDR3, as DNA: TGTGCCAGCAGCGGGGTAGGGAGGTTGCATCAGCCCCAGCATTTT.

The V call is TRBV25-1, the J call TRBJ1-4, with D perhaps TRBD1 (6 bases). The J call could be wrong; TRBJ2-2 is a better fit for the DNA end. Germline-derived CDR1 and CDR2 are MGHDK and SYGVNS. CDR3 size: 14 residues. The CDR3: CASSEYSGTGELFF. CDR3 nucleotides: TGTGCCAGCAGTGAATATTCCGGGACAGGGGAGCTGTTTTTT.

The sample holds a few counts of this clone. The V call is TRBV10-3, the J call TRBJ1-1; 9 nucleotides line up with TRBD1. The CDR3 is 13 residues long. V dropped 11 bases and J dropped 1; count of bases not matched to a gene: 5. Germline-derived CDR1 and CDR2 are ENHRY and SYGVKD. In DNA form, the CDR3 reads TGTGCCGGCAGACAGGGGGGGAACACTGAAGCTTTCTTT. The encoded protein is CAGRQGGNTEAFF.

The J gene is TRBJ2-7, the V gene TRBV7-9; TRBD1 matches 9 bases. The J segment lost 5 bases and the V segment lost 5 bases, leaving 10 bases of the junction unmatched. CDR1 SEHNR and CDR2 FQNEAQ come from the germline V gene (reference sequence). The CDR3 runs to 15 residues. The CDR3 here is CASSRSGTGFHEQYF. Here the CDR3 DNA reads TGTGCCAGCAGCCGATCCGGGACAGGGTTCCACGAGCAGTACTTC. Filled out from reference TRBV7-9 and TRBJ2-7, the complete variable domain reads DTGVSQNPRHKITKRGQNVTFRCDPISEHNRLYWYRQTLGQGPEFLTYFQNEAQLEKSRLLSDRFSAERPKGSFSTLEIQRTEQGDSAMYLCASSRSGTGFHEQYFGPGTRLTVT.

The V gene is TRBV7-2, the J gene TRBJ1-1; 10 bases match TRBD1. This CDR3 is built from 16 residues. Germline V gives CDR1 SGHTA, CDR2 FQGNSA. With V trimmed by 5 bases and J by 4 bases, 10 bases remained unmatched. Here the CDR3 DNA reads TGTGCCAGCAGCCTTTTTCCGACAGGGGGCACCACTGAAGCTTTCTTT. It yields the protein CASSLFPTGGTTEAFF.

The rearrangement joins TRBV7-9 to TRBJ1-2; 10 bases map to TRBD1. The germline V gene encodes CDR1 SEHNR and CDR2 FQNEAQ (reference sequence). CDR3 length: 13 amino acids. Trimming cost V 5 bases and J 6 bases; bases outside gene matches: 3. As DNA, the CDR3 is TGTGCCAGCAGCCACGGGACAGGGGATGGCTACACCTTC. It codes for CASSHGTGDGYTF.